This TCR beta chain was retrieved from a study of shared clonotypes between healthy human individuals (dated by TCRdb to the early 2020s). Study-wide context: A few men and two women, aged 18 to 49 years, made up the cohort. Leukapheresis yielded between about 0.8 and 8.9 billion PBMCs per donor. Blood TCR repertoires of roughly five healthy adults were deeply sequenced to estimate repertoire size and the extent of clonotype sharing between individuals. Different laboratories and diverse techniques were used to prepare libraries and sequence TCR repertoires, to increase sequencing depth and limit assay-specific biases. For each donor, three plates each were used for CD4 naive and CD4 memory, two plates were used for CD8 naive, and one plate was used for CD8 memory.

Donors were healthy HIV-negative adults with no recently reported acute infections or vaccinations. Every donor was a Caucasian adult residing in Nashville, Tennessee, USA. CD4+ T cells were enriched by magnetic negative selection, after which naive cells were positively selected on CD45RA and the negative fraction was taken as the memory subset. Blood was obtained by leukapheresis, after which PBMCs were separated by Ficoll-Histopaque density gradient centrifugation and cryopreserved in liquid nitrogen vapor phase. Analytical flow cytometry was used to check the purity and quantity of every magnetically sorted T cell population. Genomic DNA was isolated from each sorted fraction and quantified by UV absorbance on a Nanodrop 2000c. Note on this clone: It has no known antigen specificity. Base qualities are not provided; no much larger clone lies one nucleotide away.

Results the study describes overall, beyond this receptor: Naive subsets generally had larger estimated clonotype richness than memory subsets did. Clonotypes shared by all four sorted-subset donors showed higher generation probabilities than non-shared clonotypes. Sampling was restricted to blood, and TCR repertoires in tissues likely differ from the TCR repertoires found in blood. Even with the large sequencing depth, rarefaction of the sorted-subset datasets indicated that sequencing was incomplete. Pairwise subsampling led to the expectation that sequencing depth would affect the degree of clonotype sharing among donors. Approximately 4.8% of naive CD4, 3.5% of naive CD8, 2% to 2.5% of memory CD4, and roughly 0.4% of memory CD8 clonotypes were shared across several donors. The genetic and exposure-history diversity represented was limited by the small number of donors.

Using the deep immunoSEQ assay, TCR CDR3 regions were amplified from genomic DNA by multiplex PCR. Extracted genomic DNA from each cell subset was distributed evenly across all wells of several immunoSEQ 96-well plates, and each plate was treated as a replicate. For sorted subsets, each replicate PCR was loaded with about 0.2 ug genomic DNA, equivalent to 30,000 or so T cell genomes. The purified libraries were quantified using a Qubit 3.0 fluorometer, sized with a Bioanalyzer 2100, and then quantified again using the KAPA Library Quantification kit. A separate single-read 150-cycle Illumina NextSeq 550 flow cell was used to sequence each immunoSEQ 96-well plate. As for the original processing: Because the immunoSEQ output held only junctional sequences and lacked quality scores, the filtering could not match the filtering applied to full-length reads. Sequences were annotated with PyIR, a Python wrapper for IgBLAST v1.9, and V/J genes and CDR3 were assigned using IMGT germline references. Reads were filtered out if the reads had weak V/J assignments (E-value above 1e-6), no CDR3, stop codons, out-of-frame junctions, or ambiguous translated residues. V3J clonotypes were defined by identical inferred V gene, J gene, and CDR3 amino acid sequence. The percentage overlap between two repertoires was calculated by dividing the number of shared unique clonotypes by the size of the smaller repertoire. RTK rarefaction, the Chao1 estimator, and Recon v2.1 estimates of unobserved clonotypes were used to assess repertoire richness. For all TCRbeta clonotypes obtained by the gDNA method from four donors, generation probabilities were computed with OLGA. TCRdb obtained this table from immuneACCESS and retained in-frame rearrangements with V and J assigned. These tables miss some clones; where compared with another copy, unresolved V genes account for less than half of the shortfall, and the remainder is unexplained. That table supplies the V and J calls and clone size; D and trimming were determined from the DNA. This sample gives around 2.1 million clones in total; approximately 95% of them show up just once. Approximately 0.13% of the sample lies in the top ten.

The germline V gene gives CDR1 as SGHRS and CDR2 as YFSETQ. From the cysteine up to the phenylalanine, the CDR3 has a length of 14 residues. Only the CDR3 portion is preserved as DNA: 42 bases, with reading frame beginning at the first base. V and J are truncated by 2 bases and 4 bases respectively, leaving an intervening sequence of 13 bases. The specimen sequenced was naive CD4+ T cells sorted from blood. The meaning of the sample's cell subset or site label: CD45RA+ positively selected. This sequence was found in a man aged 18 to 30 in good health. The chain couples TRBV5-1 to TRBJ2-7; too little of a D gene remains to name it. The CDR3 region has the sequence CASSLLPGTYEQYF. The DNA sequence reads TGCGCCAGCAGCTTATTACCCGGTACTTACGAGCAGTACTTC.